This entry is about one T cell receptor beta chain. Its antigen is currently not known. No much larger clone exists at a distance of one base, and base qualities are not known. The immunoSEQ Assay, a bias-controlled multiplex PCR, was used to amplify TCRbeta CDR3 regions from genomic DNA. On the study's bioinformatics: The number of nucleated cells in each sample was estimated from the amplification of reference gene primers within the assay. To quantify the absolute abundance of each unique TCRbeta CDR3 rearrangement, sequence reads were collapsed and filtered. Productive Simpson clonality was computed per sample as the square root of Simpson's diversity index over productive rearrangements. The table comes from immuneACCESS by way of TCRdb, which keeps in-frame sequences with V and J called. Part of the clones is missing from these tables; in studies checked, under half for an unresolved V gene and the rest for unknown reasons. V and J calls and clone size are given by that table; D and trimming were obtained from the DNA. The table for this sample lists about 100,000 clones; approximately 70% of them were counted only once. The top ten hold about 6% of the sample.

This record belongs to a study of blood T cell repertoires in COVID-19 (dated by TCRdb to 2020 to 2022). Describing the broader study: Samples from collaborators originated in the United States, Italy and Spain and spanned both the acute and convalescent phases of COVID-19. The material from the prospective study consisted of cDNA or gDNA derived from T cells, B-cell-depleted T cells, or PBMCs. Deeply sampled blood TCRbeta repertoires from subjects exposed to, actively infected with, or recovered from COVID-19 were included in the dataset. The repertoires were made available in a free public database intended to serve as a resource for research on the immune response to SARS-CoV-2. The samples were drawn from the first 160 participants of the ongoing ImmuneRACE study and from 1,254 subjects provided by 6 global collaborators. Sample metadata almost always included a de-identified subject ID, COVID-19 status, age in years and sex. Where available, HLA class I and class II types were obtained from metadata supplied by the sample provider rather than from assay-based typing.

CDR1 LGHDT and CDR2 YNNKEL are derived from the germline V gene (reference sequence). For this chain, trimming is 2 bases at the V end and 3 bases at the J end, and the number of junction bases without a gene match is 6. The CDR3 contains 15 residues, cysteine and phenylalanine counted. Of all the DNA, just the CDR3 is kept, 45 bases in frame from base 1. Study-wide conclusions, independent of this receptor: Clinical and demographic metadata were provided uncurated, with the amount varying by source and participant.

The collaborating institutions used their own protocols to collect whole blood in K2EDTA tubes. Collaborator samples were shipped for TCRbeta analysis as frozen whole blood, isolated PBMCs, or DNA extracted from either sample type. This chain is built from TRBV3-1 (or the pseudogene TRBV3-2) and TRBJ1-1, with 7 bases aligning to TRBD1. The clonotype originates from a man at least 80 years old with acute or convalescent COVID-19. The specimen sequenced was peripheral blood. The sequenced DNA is TGTGCCAGCAGCCAACCCGACAGGGTGGACACTGAAGCTTTCTTT. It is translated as CASSQPDRVDTEAFF.